This TCR beta chain was sequenced in a study of Graves' ophthalmopathy and Graves' hyperthyroidism. The germline V gene encodes CDR1 LGHNT and CDR2 FRNRAP. With V trimmed by 1 base and J by 0 bases, 9 bases remained unmatched. The length of the CDR3 is 18 residues. Amplifying from RNA transcripts, the study obtained TCR beta CDR3 regions. HTBI primers served in a first-round RT-PCR, which a second-round multiplex PCR followed. TCRdb processed the multiplex PCR reads anew with MiXCR; each CDR3 protein has one entry. This table holds around 520,000 distinct CDR3 sequences, approximately 37% found once. The genes are TRBV12-5 and TRBJ1-2, with 9 bases lining up with TRBD1. The sample taken for sequencing was peripheral blood or thyroid tissue (not recorded which). This clonotype originated in an adult man with Graves' hyperthyroidism. Written as DNA, the CDR3 is TGTGCTAGTGGTTTGGGATCCGGGACAGGGATCCCTAACTATGGCTACACCTTC. Residues: CASGLGSGTGIPNYGYTF.